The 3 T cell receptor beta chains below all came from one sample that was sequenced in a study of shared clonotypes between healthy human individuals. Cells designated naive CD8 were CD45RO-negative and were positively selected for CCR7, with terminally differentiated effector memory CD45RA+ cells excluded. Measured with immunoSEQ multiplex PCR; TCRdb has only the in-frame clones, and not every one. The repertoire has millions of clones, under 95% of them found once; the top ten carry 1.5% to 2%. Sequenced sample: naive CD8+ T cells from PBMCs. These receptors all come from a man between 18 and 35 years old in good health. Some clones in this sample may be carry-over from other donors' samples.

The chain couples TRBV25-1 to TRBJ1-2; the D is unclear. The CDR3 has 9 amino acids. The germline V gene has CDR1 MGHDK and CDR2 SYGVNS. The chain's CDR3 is CGTVEGYTF. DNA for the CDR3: TGTGGGACGGTAGAAGGCTACACCTTC.

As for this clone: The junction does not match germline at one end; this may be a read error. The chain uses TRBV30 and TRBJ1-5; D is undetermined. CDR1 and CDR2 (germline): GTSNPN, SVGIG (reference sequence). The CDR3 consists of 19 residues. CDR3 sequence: CAWSVGNLKGFWSNQPRHF. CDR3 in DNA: TGTGCCTGGAGTGTAGGAAACCTCAAAGGGTTCTGGAGCAATCAGCCCCGGCATTTT.

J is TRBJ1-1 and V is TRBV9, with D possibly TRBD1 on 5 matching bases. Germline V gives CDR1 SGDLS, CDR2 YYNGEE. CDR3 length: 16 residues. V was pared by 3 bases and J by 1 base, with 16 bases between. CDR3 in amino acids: CASSATLGTGNTEAFF. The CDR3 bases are TGTGCCAGCAGCGCGACCTTGGGAACAGGGAACACTGAAGCTTTCTTT.